These 26 T cell receptor beta chains originate from one sample sequenced in a study of cytomegalovirus exposure and HLA in healthy donors. The primer mix had 60 Vbeta and 13 Jbeta primers. Clones were read by immunoSEQ multiplex PCR, and TCRdb kept only the in-frame ones, dropping some. The repertoire includes 150,000 to 200,000 clones, roughly 70% of them detected once, and 1.5% to 2% sits in the top ten. The sample consisted of PBMCs. All receptors come from a woman between 25 and 40 years old in good health and CMV-seronegative.

The chain recombines TRBV9 with TRBJ2-2; 11 nucleotides match TRBD2. CDR3 length: 15 amino acids. Germline CDR1 reads SGDLS; CDR2 reads YYNGEE. V lost 5 bases and J lost 0; bases outside the gene matches: 0. CDR3 nucleotide sequence: TGTGCCAGCAGGACTAGCGGGACGAACACCGGGGAGCTGTTTTTT. Translated: CASRTSGTNTGELFF.

The chain uses TRBV28 and TRBJ1-1; D call uncertain. CDR1 MDHEN and CDR2 SYDVKM come from the germline V gene. This CDR3 comprises 11 residues. V lost 8 bases, J lost 1 base, and 5 bases lay in between. The CDR3 DNA reads as TGTGCCAGCTGTCGGAACACTGAAGCTTTCTTT. This sequence encodes CASCRNTEAFF.

The gene calls are TRBV10-1 and TRBJ2-3; 7 bases line up with TRBD1. This CDR3 contains 16 residues. V was clipped by 4 bases and J by 6 bases; unmatched bases: 13. In germline, CDR1 is WNHNN, CDR2 SYGVQD (reference sequence). The CDR3, as DNA: TGCGCCAGCAGTGGAAAGACAGGGTGGGATAGGGATACGCAGTATTTT. It codes for CASSGKTGWDRDTQYF.

V and J are TRBV5-1 and TRBJ2-7; TRBD2 matches 11 bases. CDR3 size: 18 residues. With V trimmed by 0 bases and J by 3 bases, 11 bases remained unmatched. Germline V lookup: CDR1 SGHRS, CDR2 YFSETQ. In DNA, the CDR3 is TGCGCCAGCAGCTTGGCCGTGACAACGGGACTAGCGGACTACGAGCAGTACTTC. This codes for CASSLAVTTGLADYEQYF.

This CDR3 reads CASSMGRDTEAFF. The CDR3 coding sequence is TGTGCCAGTAGTATGGGGCGCGACACTGAAGCTTTCTTT. The chain carries TRBV19 and TRBJ1-1, with D tentatively TRBD1 (5 bases). The CDR3 extends over 13 amino acids. Per germline, CDR1 LNHDA and CDR2 SQIVND (reference sequence). The germline V and J ends were trimmed by 3 bases and 3 bases, with 8 bases remaining between them. Using reference TRBV19 and TRBJ1-1 for the parts outside the CDR3, the full variable domain is DGGITQSPKYLFRKEGQNVTLSCEQNLNHDAMYWYRQDPGQGLRLIYYSQIVNDFQKGDIAEGYSVSREKKESFPLTVTSAQKNPTAFYLCASSMGRDTEAFFGQGTRLTVV.

This clone has a handful of counts. The gene calls are TRBV28 and TRBJ2-3; D possibly corresponds to TRBD1 (6 bases). This CDR3 contains 15 residues. Germline-derived CDR1 and CDR2 are MDHEN and SYDVKM. Trimming took off 3 bases at V and 2 bases at J, with 12 bases between the two ends. CDR3: CASSLGAGATDTQYF. As DNA, the CDR3 is TGTGCCAGCAGTTTGGGGGCAGGAGCCACAGATACGCAGTATTTT.

The chain carries TRBV7-2 and TRBJ1-6; the D gene is possibly TRBD1 (6 bases). There are 15 residues in the CDR3. Germline V gene data show CDR1 as SGHTA and CDR2 as FQGNSA. The V end was cut by 6 bases, the J end by 6 bases, with 15 bases between. CDR3 DNA: TGTGCCAGCAGGGAGCAACAGGGTCGTAATTCACCCCTCCACTTT. Translated: CASREQQGRNSPLHF.

The chain employs TRBV7-8 and TRBJ1-2; tentatively, D is TRBD1 (5 bases). With 5 bases removed from V and 3 bases from J, the gap between germline ends came to 25 bases. The germline gives CDR1 SGHVS, CDR2 FQNEAQ. The CDR3 length is 18 residues. The CDR3 nucleotides are TGTGCCAGCAGCCCGCGCGGCGGGCGGGACCCCCGAGACTATGGCTACACCTTC. Protein product: CASSPRGGRDPRDYGYTF.

This clone turned up a few times. The chain uses TRBV5-1 and TRBJ1-2; TRBD1 agrees at 8 bases. Germline V gene sequence: CDR1 SGHRS, CDR2 YFSETQ. There are 16 residues in the CDR3. J gave up 8 bases and V 1 base, and 13 bases lay outside the gene matches. The chain's CDR3 is CASSLRGPVGQGGYTF. The CDR3 DNA reads as TGCGCCAGCAGCTTGAGGGGTCCGGTTGGACAGGGCGGCTACACCTTC.

This chain links TRBV6-5 with TRBJ2-7; D is uncertain. This CDR3 comprises 13 residues. Germline CDR1 is MNHEY and CDR2 is SVGAGI. Trimming shortened V by 7 bases and J by 2 bases, and 12 bases separated the two germline ends. This chain's CDR3 is CASTDILTYEQYF. CDR3 nucleotides: TGTGCCAGCACCGACATACTGACCTACGAGCAGTACTTC.

V usage is TRBV5-1 and J usage is TRBJ2-5; 8 bases map to TRBD2. Germline V gene sequence: CDR1 SGHRS, CDR2 YFSETQ. The CDR3 length is 15 residues. J lost 5 bases, V lost 0 bases, and 6 bases had no gene match. The CDR3 DNA reads as TGCGCCAGCAGCTTGGGCGGGACTAGAAGCGAGACCCAGTACTTC. Translating gives CASSLGGTRSETQYF.

This clone was picked up a small number of times. The CDR3 protein is CASSIGEGADTQYF. CDR3 bases: TGTGCCAGTAGTATAGGCGAAGGAGCAGATACGCAGTATTTT. The chain couples TRBV19 to TRBJ2-3, with D hard to call. V was pared by 1 base and J by 4 bases, with 9 bases between. Germline CDR1 LNHDA, CDR2 SQIVND (reference sequence). The CDR3 contains 14 residues. Filled out from reference TRBV19 and TRBJ2-3, the complete variable domain reads DGGITQSPKYLFRKEGQNVTLSCEQNLNHDAMYWYRQDPGQGLRLIYYSQIVNDFQKGDIAEGYSVSREKKESFPLTVTSAQKNPTAFYLCASSIGEGADTQYFGPGTRLTVL.

The table lists this clone with a few counts. V is TRBV4-3 and J is TRBJ2-1; a possible D gene is TRBD1 (5 bases). The CDR3 spans 14 residues. The V end was cut by 1 base, the J end by 9 bases, with 13 bases between. The germline V gene has CDR1 LGHNA and CDR2 YSLEER. The CDR3 is CASSQGDTRVEQFF. DNA for the CDR3: TGCGCCAGCAGCCAAGGGGATACCAGGGTTGAGCAGTTCTTC.

The V gene is TRBV2, the J gene TRBJ2-6; tentative D call: TRBD2 (5 bases). V lost 2 bases, J lost 2 bases, and 10 bases lay in between. The CDR3 extends over 16 amino acids. Germline CDR1 and CDR2: SNHLY and FYNNEI. In DNA, the CDR3 is TGTGCCAGCAGTGAACCGCGAGGGCCTGGGGCCAACGTCCTGACTTTC. Encoded protein: CASSEPRGPGANVLTF.

In this sample, this clone turned up once. This chain uses TRBV5-4 with TRBJ2-4; weak D call: TRBD1 (6 bases). The V gene's germline CDR1 is SGHNT and CDR2 YYREEE (reference sequence). There are 16 residues in the CDR3. The germline V and J ends were trimmed by 4 bases and 1 base, with 15 bases remaining between them. The CDR3 sequence: CASSPPGTNAKNIQYF. As DNA, the CDR3 is TGTGCCAGCAGCCCACCCGGGACAAACGCCAAAAACATTCAGTACTTC. The entire variable domain, with the rest obtained from reference TRBV5-4 and TRBJ2-4, is as follows: ETGVTQSPTHLIKTRGQQVTLRCSSQSGHNTVSWYQQALGQGPQFIFQYYREEENGRGNFPPRFSGLQFPNYSSELNVNALELDDSALYLCASSPPGTNAKNIQYFGAGTRLSVL.

This rearrangement joins TRBV6-1 to TRBJ1-4; D is ambiguous. Germline V gene sequence: CDR1 MNHNS, CDR2 SASEGT. This CDR3 has 11 amino acids. V lost 10 bases to trimming and J lost 4 bases, with 7 bases between them. The CDR3 nucleotides read TGTGCCACCAATTTTAATGAAAAACTGTTTTTT. This gives the protein CATNFNEKLFF.

This rearrangement joins TRBV6-1 to TRBJ1-1; D gene uncertain. The CDR3 covers 15 residues. CDR1 is MNHNS, CDR2 SASEGT, per germline. The ends were cut back, 3 bases at V and 2 bases at J, with 13 bases in the middle. The CDR3 region is CASSDAGRKNTEAFF. Written as DNA, the CDR3 is TGTGCCAGCAGTGATGCGGGCCGAAAAAACACTGAAGCTTTCTTT.

V gene TRBV30 combines with J gene TRBJ1-2, with 7 nucleotides matching TRBD1. The CDR3 totals 14 residues. CDR1 and CDR2 (germline): GTSNPN, SVGIG (reference sequence). The trim removed 3 bases at V and 3 bases at J, leaving 7 bases unmatched. The CDR3 protein is CAWSETGYYYGYTF. The CDR3, as DNA: TGTGCCTGGAGCGAGACAGGGTACTACTATGGCTACACCTTC.

The chain couples TRBV5-1 to TRBJ1-1; D remains unclear. The CDR3 has 14 amino acids. Per germline, CDR1 SGHRS and CDR2 YFSETQ. The germline V and J ends were trimmed by 4 bases and 1 base, with 11 bases remaining between them. Here the CDR3 DNA reads TGCGCCAGCAGCCGTAGAGTCGGGAACACTGAAGCTTTCTTT. Protein: CASSRRVGNTEAFF.

The DNA of the CDR3 is TGTGCCAGCAGCTACAGGACTGAAGCTTTCTTT. Translated, it gives CASSYRTEAFF. V gene TRBV11-3 combines with J gene TRBJ1-1; perhaps TRBD1 as D (5 bases). The CDR3 is 11 amino acids. Germline V lookup: CDR1 SGHNT, CDR2 YENEEA. V lost 4 bases, J lost 5 bases, and 5 bases lay in between.

The chain combines TRBV7-2 with TRBJ2-2; 10 nucleotides align to TRBD1. The CDR3 consists of 15 residues. V trimming: 4 bases; J trimming: 6 bases; junction bases outside the gene matches: 5. Germline V gene data show CDR1 as SGHTA and CDR2 as FQGNSA. CDR3 sequence: CASSSWTGGAGELFF. The CDR3 region has the DNA TGTGCCAGCAGCTCATGGACAGGGGGTGCCGGGGAGCTGTTTTTT.

The rearrangement joins TRBV5-1 to TRBJ1-4; tentative D call: TRBD1 (6 bases). Trimming took 2 bases from V and 4 from J, leaving 15 bases between them. The CDR3 is made up of 16 amino acids. Germline values: CDR1 SGHRS, CDR2 YFSETQ. Here the CDR3 DNA reads TGCGCCAGCAGCTTAGACGTCGGGACAAGTAATGAAAAACTGTTTTTT. Translation: CASSLDVGTSNEKLFF.

The chain uses TRBV4-1 and TRBJ1-2, with 9 bases identical to TRBD1. CDR3 length equals 14 residues. In germline, CDR1 is MGHRA, CDR2 YSYEKL. With V trimmed by 5 bases and J by 12 bases, 13 bases remained unmatched. The CDR3 is CASSFGTGQSLDTF. The CDR3 bases are TGCGCCAGCAGCTTCGGGACAGGGCAAAGCTTAGACACCTTC.

J is TRBJ1-4 and V is TRBV19, with D possibly being TRBD1 (5 bases). CDR1 is LNHDA and CDR2 is SQIVND in the germline V gene (reference sequence). Trimming left V 5 bases short and J 6 bases short, with 16 bases between. CDR3 length equals 15 residues. The CDR3, as DNA: TGTGCCAGTAGTGGCGGGGGAACAGGCCATGAAAAACTGTTTTTT. Translated: CASSGGGTGHEKLFF. Variable domain in full (rest from reference TRBV19 and TRBJ1-4): DGGITQSPKYLFRKEGQNVTLSCEQNLNHDAMYWYRQDPGQGLRLIYYSQIVNDFQKGDIAEGYSVSREKKESFPLTVTSAQKNPTAFYLCASSGGGTGHEKLFFGSGTQLSVL.

This chain joins TRBV4-2 and TRBJ2-1; TRBD2 aligns across 7 bases. Germline V gene sequence: CDR1 LGHNA, CDR2 YNFKEQ. The CDR3 has 14 amino acids. V dropped 1 base and J dropped 10; count of bases not matched to a gene: 7. CDR3 loop: CASSQGDYIPEQFF. The CDR3 DNA is TGTGCCAGCAGCCAAGGGGACTACATCCCGGAGCAGTTCTTC.

V and J are TRBV4-1 and TRBJ1-2, with D perhaps matching TRBD1 (6 bases). This CDR3 region has 15 residues. Trimming stripped 0 bases from V and 10 bases from J, with 18 bases between. Germline assignment: CDR1 MGHRA and CDR2 YSYEKL. CDR3 loop: CASSQDRVLDRNYTF. In DNA, the CDR3 is TGCGCCAGCAGCCAAGATAGGGTCCTGGACAGAAACTACACCTTC.